This section outlines one T cell receptor beta chain sequence together with its context. Sequencing used immunoSEQ multiplex PCR; TCRdb keeps in-frame clones, though not all of them. This table has about 69,000 clones, more than 75% appearing once. The entry originates in a study of T cell changes during pregnancy in multiple sclerosis. This CDR3 has 13 amino acids. Per germline, CDR1 SNHLY and CDR2 FYNNEI. V shed 6 bases and J 2 bases; nucleotides not matched to a gene: 3. The specimen comprised peripheral blood, sampled in the third trimester of pregnancy. The rearrangement links TRBV2 to TRBJ2-5; 7 bases are shared with TRBD1. The TCR was taken from a female donor with multiple sclerosis, enrolled in a pregnancy study. CDR3 in amino acids: CASSGTAQETQYF. DNA for the CDR3: TGTGCCAGCAGCGGGACAGCACAAGAGACCCAGTACTTC. Full variable domain (missing parts from reference TRBV2 and TRBJ2-5): EPEVTQTPSHQVTQMGQEVILRCVPISNHLYFYWYRQILGQKVEFLVSFYNNEISEKSEIFDDQFSVERPDGSNFTLKIRSTKLEDSAMYFCASSGTAQETQYFGPGTRLLVL.